The 25 T cell receptor beta chains presented below share a single source sample, sequenced in a study of post-analysis software for immune sequencing data. Study-level findings and limits: Higher frequency in patients than in controls was seen for roughly five TRBV segments, with TRBV5-6, TRBV5-1 and TRBV20-1 among them.

The antigens for these receptors are not known. cDNA libraries of TCR beta carried unique molecular identifiers. Using its own MiXCR run on the PCR reads, TCRdb lists one record per CDR3 protein. The repertoire holds about 460,000 distinct CDR3 sequences, with roughly 46% as singletons. Sequenced: blood. These receptor sequences come from a girl aged 10-17 years with multiple sclerosis.

This clonotype has a handful of counts. This chain uses TRBV2 with TRBJ2-3, with D perhaps TRBD1 (5 bases). This CDR3 has 15 residues. Germline loops: CDR1 SNHLY, CDR2 FYNNEI. The V and J ends lost 2 bases and 3 bases respectively, with 12 bases between them. The CDR3 DNA follows: TGTGCCAGCAGTGAACGTCGGGCAGGGACAGATACGCAGTATTTT. It yields the protein CASSERRAGTDTQYF.

A note on this clonotype: The junction and the germline gene differ at one end; a read error may be behind it. V and J are TRBV20-1 and TRBJ1-2, with 7 bases identical to TRBD1. From germline, CDR1 is DFQATT and CDR2 SNEGSKA (reference sequence). The length of the CDR3 is 14 residues. CDR3 sequence (DNA): TGCAGTGCTACGGAGGGGGCGCAGGTCTATGGCTATACCTTC. Translated: CSATEGAQVYGYTF.

The chain links TRBV6-4 to TRBJ2-3; 8 bases align to TRBD2. The germline CDR1 and CDR2 sequences are MRHNA and SNTAGT. Trimming cost V 2 bases and J 6 bases; bases outside gene matches: 10. The CDR3 has 16 amino acids. CDR3 in amino acids: CASSDEAGDRIDTQYF. CDR3 in DNA: TGTGCCAGCAGTGACGAAGCGGGAGATCGGATCGATACGCAGTATTTT.

The chain uses TRBV28 and TRBJ1-5; D might be TRBD1 (6 bases). Germline CDR1 is MDHEN and CDR2 is SYDVKM. Trimming shortened V by 4 bases and J by 4 bases, and 14 bases separated the two germline ends. The CDR3 length is 15 residues. DNA for the CDR3: TGTGCCAGCAGTTCCTGGACAGAAGGGAATCAGCCCCAGCATTTT. Translating gives CASSSWTEGNQPQHF.

This clonotype was seen more than once but under ten times. The V gene is TRBV20-1, the J gene TRBJ2-3; 10 bases fit TRBD2. CDR3 length equals 15 residues. The V and J ends lost 1 base and 3 bases, in that order; junction bases with no gene match: 4. From germline, CDR1 is DFQATT and CDR2 SNEGSKA (reference sequence). CDR3 DNA sequence: TGCAGTGCTAGAGTCCTAGCGGGAGATACAGATACGCAGTATTTT. It encodes CSARVLAGDTDTQYF.

This clonotype has more than one count but fewer than ten. The chain uses TRBV20-1 and TRBJ2-7; D is uncertain. Germline CDR1 DFQATT, CDR2 SNEGSKA (reference sequence). CDR3 length: 13 residues. The germline V and J ends were trimmed by 5 bases and 0 bases, with 11 bases remaining between them. This CDR3 is CSAPDRSSYEQYF. CDR3 coding DNA: TGCAGTGCTCCCGACCGAAGCTCCTACGAGCAGTACTTC.

This clonotype was picked up a small number of times. The chain combines TRBV20-1 with TRBJ2-3; D is possibly TRBD2 (6 bases). Per the germline V gene, CDR1 is DFQATT and CDR2 is SNEGSKA (reference sequence). This CDR3 region has 15 residues. The germline V and J ends were trimmed by 4 bases and 1 base, with 15 bases remaining between them. CDR3 sequence (DNA): TGCAGTGCTAACCCGGGGGTACTCGGCACAGATACGCAGTATTTT. Protein: CSANPGVLGTDTQYF.

V gene TRBV15 combines with J gene TRBJ2-3; 8 positions agree with TRBD2. The germline V gene has CDR1 LNHNV and CDR2 YYDKDF (reference sequence). The CDR3 has 19 amino acids. The V segment lost 0 bases and the J segment 0 bases; nucleotides outside the gene matches: 11. In DNA form, the CDR3 reads TGTGCCACCAGCAGAGACACATCTGGTTCTAGCGGGAGCACAGATACGCAGTATTTT. It yields the protein CATSRDTSGSSGSTDTQYF.

The chain joins TRBV12-3 or TRBV12-4 to TRBJ2-7; TRBD2 is a possible D gene (6 bases). The CDR3 is made up of 14 amino acids. Trimming cost V 3 bases and J 0 bases, with 9 bases left between them. CDR3 residues: CASSLEGFSYEQYF. DNA of the CDR3: TGTGCCAGCAGTTTGGAGGGGTTCTCCTACGAGCAGTACTTC.

This clonotype turned up a few times. The chain is built from TRBV6-2 or TRBV6-3 and TRBJ1-5; D not resolved. CDR3 length equals 14 residues. Germline CDR1 MNHEY, CDR2 SVGEGT. Trimming shortened V by 6 bases and J by 2 bases, and 11 bases separated the two germline ends. CDR3 coding DNA: TGTGCCAGCAGCACTTGGGCAGGCAATCAGCCCCAGCATTTT. It specifies CASSTWAGNQPQHF.

This clonotype was observed a handful of times. The CDR3 coding sequence is TGTGCCAGCAGTTTCCGGGAAGACTACGAGCAGTACTTC. Protein product: CASSFREDYEQYF. V gene TRBV27 combines with J gene TRBJ2-7; tentatively, D is TRBD2 (5 bases). The germline CDR1 and CDR2 sequences are MNHEY and SMNVEV (reference sequence). V was pared by 3 bases and J by 3 bases, with 9 bases between. This CDR3 contains 13 residues.

This chain joins TRBV10-3 and TRBJ1-4, with D possibly TRBD1 on 5 matching bases. Germline V gene lookup returns CDR1 ENHRY and CDR2 SYGVKD. This CDR3 is 13 amino acids long. Deletions cut 2 bases from V and 8 bases from J, with 9 bases between. CDR3 protein: CAISETGPEKLFF. The CDR3 coding sequence is TGTGCCATCAGTGAGACAGGACCGGAAAAACTGTTTTTT.

J is TRBJ2-1 and V is TRBV7-9, with a weak D call TRBD2 (5 bases). Germline-derived CDR1 and CDR2 are SEHNR and FQNEAQ (reference sequence). The CDR3 is 16 residues long. Trimming shortened V by 0 bases and J by 7 bases, and 16 bases separated the two germline ends. The DNA for the CDR3 is TGTGCCAGCAGCTTAGCGGCGGGCGGGCCAGAAAATGAGCAGTTCTTC. This encodes CASSLAAGGPENEQFF.

The rearrangement links TRBV12-3 or TRBV12-4 to TRBJ2-3; possibly TRBD1 or TRBD2 for D (5 bases each). The germline V and J ends were trimmed by 5 bases and 2 bases, with 17 bases remaining between them. The CDR3 extends over 16 amino acids. CDR3 nucleotides: TGTGCCAGCAGTCCACCAGGACGGGACGTCACAGATACGCAGTATTTT. It encodes CASSPPGRDVTDTQYF.

This clonotype has only a few counts. The chain links TRBV15 to TRBJ2-5, with 9 bases that match TRBD2. The CDR3 has 17 residues. Germline CDR1 is LNHNV and CDR2 is YYDKDF (reference sequence). J gave up 5 bases and V 5 bases, and 15 bases lay outside the gene matches. The CDR3 nucleotides are TGTGCCACCAGCTTGACACCCCCTCTAGCGGGATTTGAGACCCAGTACTTC. Translating gives CATSLTPPLAGFETQYF.

Of note for this clonotype: This may be a read error: a much more frequent sequence differs by one nucleotide. This chain connects TRBV29-1 to TRBJ2-3; the match to TRBD1 covers 7 bases. CDR3 size: 13 residues. Germline V lookup: CDR1 SQVTM, CDR2 ANQGSEA. CDR3 nucleotide sequence: TGCAGCGTCCGGGACAGAGCAACAGGTACGCAGTATTTT. This translates into CSVRDRATGTQYF.

Only a few counts were recorded for this clonotype. CDR3 residues: CAISEAGSAGETQYF. CDR3 coding DNA: TGTGCCATCAGTGAAGCAGGGTCCGCCGGGGAGACCCAGTACTTC. V gene TRBV10-3 combines with J gene TRBJ2-5, with D possibly being TRBD1 (5 bases). Germline loops: CDR1 ENHRY, CDR2 SYGVKD. The V end lost 3 bases, the J end lost 5 bases, and 16 bases lay between the germline ends. The CDR3 spans 15 residues.

In this sample, this clonotype turned up a few times. V and J are TRBV29-1 and TRBJ2-1, with 8 bases lining up with TRBD1. This CDR3 comprises 13 residues. V shed 2 bases, J shed 6 bases, and the junction held 3 bases outside the gene matches. CDR1 is SQVTM, CDR2 ANQGSEA, per germline. CDR3 DNA sequence: TGCAGCGTTGAAACGGACAGGGTCAATGAGCAGTTCTTC. Translation: CSVETDRVNEQFF.

V and J are TRBV7-2 and TRBJ2-7, with 8 positions matching TRBD1. J lost 2 bases, V lost 5 bases, and 5 bases had no gene match. This CDR3 has 14 residues. Germline CDR1 and CDR2: SGHTA and FQGNSA. The CDR3 reads CASSPQGAAYEQYF. In DNA, the CDR3 is TGTGCCAGCAGCCCTCAGGGGGCCGCCTACGAGCAGTACTTC.

V usage is TRBV28 and J usage is TRBJ2-7; D is perhaps TRBD2 (7 bases). Germline V gene data show CDR1 as MDHEN and CDR2 as SYDVKM. CDR3 length: 13 amino acids. The V and J ends lost 6 bases and 12 bases respectively, with 21 bases between them. The CDR3 sequence: CASSPGAGETLYF. The DNA for the CDR3 is TGTGCCAGCAGCCCGGGGGCGGGGGAGACCCTGTACTTC.

V is TRBV6-2 or TRBV6-3 and J is TRBJ1-1, with D perhaps matching TRBD1 (5 bases). The CDR3 runs to 12 residues. Trimming removed 8 bases from V and 3 bases from J, with 10 bases in between. CDR1 is MNHEY, CDR2 SVGEGT, per germline. DNA of the CDR3: TGTGCCAGCGCGAGGGGTTACACTGAAGCTTTCTTT. Encoded protein: CASARGYTEAFF.

This chain links TRBV7-2 with TRBJ2-5; D call uncertain. The CDR3 covers 14 residues. Deletions cut 6 bases from V and 4 bases from J, with 15 bases between. Germline CDR1 reads SGHTA; CDR2 reads FQGNSA. The CDR3 DNA reads TGTGCCAGCAGATCCAATCAGTGTCGAGAGACCCAGTACTTC. Translated: CASRSNQCRETQYF.

CDR3 bases: TGTGCCAGCAGCTTAGCTGCAACGGACCACGAGCAGTACTTC. Protein product: CASSLAATDHEQYF. This chain uses TRBV7-2 with TRBJ2-4, with unresolved D. The end of the DNA aligns better with TRBJ2-7, so the J call may be wrong. The CDR3 totals 14 residues. Per the germline V gene, CDR1 is SGHTA and CDR2 is FQGNSA.

This clonotype was seen repeatedly, ten times or more. The chain employs TRBV7-8 and TRBJ2-1, with 10 nucleotides matching TRBD2. Trimming cost V 5 bases and J 4 bases; bases outside gene matches: 8. This CDR3 has 16 amino acids. Germline CDR1 reads SGHVS; CDR2 reads FQNEAQ. The CDR3 loop reads CASSPQTSGFYNEQFF. In nucleotides, the CDR3 is TGTGCCAGCAGCCCCCAGACTAGCGGGTTTTACAATGAGCAGTTCTTC.

V is TRBV5-1 and J is TRBJ2-1, with 13 bases aligning to TRBD2. The trim removed 9 bases at V and 6 bases at J, leaving 15 bases unmatched. Germline values: CDR1 SGHRS, CDR2 YFSETQ. The CDR3 totals 17 residues. The CDR3 DNA sequence: TGCGCCACCTCCGAGGAACCGGGACTAGCGGGATTCAATGAGCAGTTCTTC. This translates into CATSEEPGLAGFNEQFF. The variable domain in full, completed from reference TRBV5-1 and TRBJ2-1, reads KAGVTQTPRYLIKTRGQQVTLSCSPISGHRSVSWYQQTPGQGLQFLFEYFSETQRNKGNFPGRFSGRQFSNSRSEMNVSTLELGDSALYLCATSEEPGLAGFNEQFFGPGTRLTVL.